This T cell receptor (beta chain) appears in the sequencing data of a study of T cells in Graves' hyperthyroidism and ophthalmopathy. Findings and caveats of the study: Prediction of ophthalmopathy progression came a median around 6.1 months pre-onset. Blood also showed most of the thyroid clonotypes that were expanded above 0.001.

Over 18 months, lack of ophthalmopathy progression marked Graves' hyperthyroidism as stable. It was 8 to 10 ml of fresh peripheral blood that supplied the PBMCs. Amplification yielded TCR beta CDR3 regions, with RNA transcripts as the source. TCR CDR3 regions were first amplified by RT-PCR with HTBI primers. One entry per CDR3 protein results from TCRdb running MiXCR on the multiplex PCR reads. The sample has around 800,000 distinct CDR3 sequences; approximately 40% are singletons. As for this clonotype: What it recognizes is unknown.

Germline-derived CDR1 and CDR2 are SGHTA and FQGNSA. V gave up 5 bases and J gave up 2 bases, with 16 bases separating them. This CDR3 region has 15 residues. The sample consisted of blood. The chain has TRBV7-2 and TRBJ2-7, with D possibly being TRBD1 (6 bases). The source of this sequence is a man between 18 and 35 years old with Graves' hyperthyroidism. The DNA for the CDR3 is TGTGCCAGCAGCCGAGGCAGGGGCAGAACCTACGAGCAGTACTTC. Its translation is CASSRGRGRTYEQYF.